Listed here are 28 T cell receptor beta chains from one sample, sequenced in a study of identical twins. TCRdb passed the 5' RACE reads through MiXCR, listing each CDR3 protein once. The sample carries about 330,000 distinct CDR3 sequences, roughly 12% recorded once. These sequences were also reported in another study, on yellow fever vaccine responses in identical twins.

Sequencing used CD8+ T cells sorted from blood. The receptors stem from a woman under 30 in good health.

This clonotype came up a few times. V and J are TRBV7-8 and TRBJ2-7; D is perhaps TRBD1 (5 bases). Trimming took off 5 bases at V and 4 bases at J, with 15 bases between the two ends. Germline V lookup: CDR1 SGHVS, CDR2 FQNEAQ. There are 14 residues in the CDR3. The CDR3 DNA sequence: TGTGCCAGCAGCCCCAAGTGGCAGGGTTACGAGCAGTACTTC. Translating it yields CASSPKWQGYEQYF.

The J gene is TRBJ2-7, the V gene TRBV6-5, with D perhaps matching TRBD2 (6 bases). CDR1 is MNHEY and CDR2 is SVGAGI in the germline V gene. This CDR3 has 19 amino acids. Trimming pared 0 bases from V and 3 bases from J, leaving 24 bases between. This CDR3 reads CASSYSAPREAGFFYEQYF. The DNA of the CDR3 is TGTGCCAGCAGTTACTCAGCCCCCAGAGAGGCGGGATTCTTCTACGAGCAGTACTTC.

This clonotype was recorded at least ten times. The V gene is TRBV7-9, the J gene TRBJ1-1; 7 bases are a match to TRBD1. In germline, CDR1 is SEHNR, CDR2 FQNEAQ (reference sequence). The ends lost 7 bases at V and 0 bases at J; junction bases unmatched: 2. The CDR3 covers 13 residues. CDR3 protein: CASKGQVNTEAFF. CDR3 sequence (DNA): TGTGCCAGCAAAGGACAGGTGAACACTGAAGCTTTCTTT.

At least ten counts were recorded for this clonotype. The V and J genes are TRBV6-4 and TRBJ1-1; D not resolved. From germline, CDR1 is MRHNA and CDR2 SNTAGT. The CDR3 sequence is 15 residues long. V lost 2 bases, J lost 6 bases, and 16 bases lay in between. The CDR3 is CASSDVMDGVSEAFF. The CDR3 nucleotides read TGTGCCAGCAGTGACGTGATGGATGGGGTCTCTGAAGCTTTCTTT.

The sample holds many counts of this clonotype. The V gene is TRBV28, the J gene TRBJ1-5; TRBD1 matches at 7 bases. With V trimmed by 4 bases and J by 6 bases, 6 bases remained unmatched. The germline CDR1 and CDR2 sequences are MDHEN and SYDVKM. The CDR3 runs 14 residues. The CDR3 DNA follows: TGTGCCAGCAGTTCGACAGGGTTGGGTCAGCCCCAGCATTTT. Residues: CASSSTGLGQPQHF.

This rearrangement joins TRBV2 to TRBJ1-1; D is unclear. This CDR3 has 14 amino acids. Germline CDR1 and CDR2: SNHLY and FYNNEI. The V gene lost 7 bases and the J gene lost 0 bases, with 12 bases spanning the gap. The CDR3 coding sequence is TGTGCCAGCATCAGTCCGGAACTGAACACTGAAGCTTTCTTT. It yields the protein CASISPELNTEAFF.

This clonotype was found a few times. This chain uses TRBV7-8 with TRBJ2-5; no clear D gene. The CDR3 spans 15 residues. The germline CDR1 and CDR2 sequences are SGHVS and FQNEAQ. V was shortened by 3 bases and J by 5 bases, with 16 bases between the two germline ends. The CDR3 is CASSFMPAPGETQYF. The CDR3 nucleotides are TGTGCCAGCAGCTTTATGCCCGCCCCTGGGGAGACCCAGTACTTC. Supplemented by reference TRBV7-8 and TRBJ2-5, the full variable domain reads GAGVSQSPRYKVAKRGQDVALRCDPISGHVSLFWYQQALGQGPEFLTYFQNEAQLDKSGLPSDRFFAERPEGSVSTLKIQRTQQEDSAVYLCASSFMPAPGETQYFGPGTRLLVL.

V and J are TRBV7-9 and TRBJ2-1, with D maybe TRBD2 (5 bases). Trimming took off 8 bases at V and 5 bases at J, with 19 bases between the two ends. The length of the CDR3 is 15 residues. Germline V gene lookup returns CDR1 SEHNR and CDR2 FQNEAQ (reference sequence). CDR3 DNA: TGTGCCAGCGGGAAGGCGGGCGCGACGAACAATGAGCAGTTCTTC. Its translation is CASGKAGATNNEQFF.

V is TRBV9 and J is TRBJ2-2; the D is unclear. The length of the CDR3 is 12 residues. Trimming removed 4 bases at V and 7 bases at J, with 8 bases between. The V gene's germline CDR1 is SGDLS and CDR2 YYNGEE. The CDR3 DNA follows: TGTGCCAGCAGCACCCCTCGCGGGGAGCTGTTTTTT. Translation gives CASSTPRGELFF.

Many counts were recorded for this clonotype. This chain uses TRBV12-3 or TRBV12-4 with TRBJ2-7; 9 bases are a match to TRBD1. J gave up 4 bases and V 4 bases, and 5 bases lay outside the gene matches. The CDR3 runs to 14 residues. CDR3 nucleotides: TGTGCCAGCAGTTCGGGGACAGGGTTTTACGAGCAGTACTTC. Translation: CASSSGTGFYEQYF.

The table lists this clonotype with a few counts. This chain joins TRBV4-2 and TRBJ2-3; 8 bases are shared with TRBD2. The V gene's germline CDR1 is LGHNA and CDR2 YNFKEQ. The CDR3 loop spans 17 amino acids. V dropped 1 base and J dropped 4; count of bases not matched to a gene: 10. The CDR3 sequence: CASSQGGGAGAADTQYF. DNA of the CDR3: TGTGCCAGCAGCCAAGGGGGGGGAGCGGGAGCGGCAGATACGCAGTATTTT.

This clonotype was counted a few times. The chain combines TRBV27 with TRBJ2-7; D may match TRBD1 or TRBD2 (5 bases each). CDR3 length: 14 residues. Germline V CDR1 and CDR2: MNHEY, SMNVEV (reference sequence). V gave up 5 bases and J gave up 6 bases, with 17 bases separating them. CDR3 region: CASSLTGLIGEQYV. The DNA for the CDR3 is TGTGCCAGCAGTCTAACGGGGCTGATAGGCGAGCAGTACGTC.

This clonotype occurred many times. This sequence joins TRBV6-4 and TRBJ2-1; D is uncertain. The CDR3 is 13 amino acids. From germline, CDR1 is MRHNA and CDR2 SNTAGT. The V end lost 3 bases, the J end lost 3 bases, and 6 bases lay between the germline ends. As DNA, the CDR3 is TGTGCCAGCAGTGAGGGCGGCTACAATGAGCAGTTCTTC. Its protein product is CASSEGGYNEQFF.

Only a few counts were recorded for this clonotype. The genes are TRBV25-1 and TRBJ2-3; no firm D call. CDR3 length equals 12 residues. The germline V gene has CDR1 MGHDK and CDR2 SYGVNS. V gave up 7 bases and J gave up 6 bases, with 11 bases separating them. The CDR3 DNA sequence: TGTGCCAGCACCTCTCCGAGGGATACGCAGTATTTT. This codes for CASTSPRDTQYF.

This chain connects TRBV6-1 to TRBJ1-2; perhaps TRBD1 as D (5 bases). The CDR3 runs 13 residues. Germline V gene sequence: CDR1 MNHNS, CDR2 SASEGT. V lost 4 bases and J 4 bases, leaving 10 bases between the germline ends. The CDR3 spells CASSVTEIYGYTF. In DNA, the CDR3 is TGTGCCAGCAGTGTGACAGAGATCTATGGCTACACCTTC.

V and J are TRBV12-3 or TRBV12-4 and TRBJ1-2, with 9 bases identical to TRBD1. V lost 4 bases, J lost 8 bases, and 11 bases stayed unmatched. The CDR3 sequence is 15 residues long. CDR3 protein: CASSYTGGGPLGYTF. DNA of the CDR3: TGTGCCAGCAGTTACACAGGGGGCGGCCCTCTCGGCTACACCTTC.

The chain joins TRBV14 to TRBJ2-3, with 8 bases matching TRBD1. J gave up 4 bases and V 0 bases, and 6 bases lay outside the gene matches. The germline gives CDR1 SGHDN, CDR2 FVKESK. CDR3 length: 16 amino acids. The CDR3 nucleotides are TGTGCCAGCAGCCAAGATAATGCAGGGGGCCCAGATACGCAGTATTTT. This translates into CASSQDNAGGPDTQYF.

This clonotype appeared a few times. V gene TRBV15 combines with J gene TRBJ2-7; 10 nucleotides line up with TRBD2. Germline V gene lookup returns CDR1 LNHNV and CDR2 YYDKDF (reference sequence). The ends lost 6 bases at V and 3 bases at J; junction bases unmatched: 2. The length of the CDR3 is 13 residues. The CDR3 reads CATRLAGDYEQYV. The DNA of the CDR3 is TGTGCCACCAGGCTAGCGGGAGACTACGAGCAGTACGTC.

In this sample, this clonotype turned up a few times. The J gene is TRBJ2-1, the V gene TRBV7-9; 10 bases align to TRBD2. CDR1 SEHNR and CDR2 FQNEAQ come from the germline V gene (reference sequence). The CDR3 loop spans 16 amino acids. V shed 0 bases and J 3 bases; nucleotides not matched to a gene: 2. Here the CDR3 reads CASSLATSGIYNEQFF. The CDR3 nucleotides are TGTGCCAGCAGCTTAGCAACTAGCGGGATCTACAATGAGCAGTTCTTC.

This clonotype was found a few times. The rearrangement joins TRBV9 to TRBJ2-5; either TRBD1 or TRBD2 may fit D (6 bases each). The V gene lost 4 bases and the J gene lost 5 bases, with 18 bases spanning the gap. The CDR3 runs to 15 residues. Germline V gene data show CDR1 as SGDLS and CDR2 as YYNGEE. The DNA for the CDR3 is TGTGCCAGCAGCTACGCCGGGACTCAGGGGGAGACCCAGTACTTC. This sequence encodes CASSYAGTQGETQYF.

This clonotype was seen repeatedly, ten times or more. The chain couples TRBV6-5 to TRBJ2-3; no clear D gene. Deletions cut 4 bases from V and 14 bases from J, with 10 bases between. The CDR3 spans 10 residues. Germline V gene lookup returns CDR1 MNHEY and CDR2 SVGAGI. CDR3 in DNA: TGTGCCAGCAGTTGCACTCATGCGTATTTT. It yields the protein CASSCTHAYF.

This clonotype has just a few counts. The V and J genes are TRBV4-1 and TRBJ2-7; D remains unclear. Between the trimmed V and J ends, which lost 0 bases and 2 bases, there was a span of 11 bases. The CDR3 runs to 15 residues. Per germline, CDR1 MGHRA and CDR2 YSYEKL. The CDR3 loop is CASSQEDQLTYEQYF. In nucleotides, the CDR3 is TGCGCCAGCAGCCAAGAAGACCAGTTAACCTACGAGCAGTACTTC.

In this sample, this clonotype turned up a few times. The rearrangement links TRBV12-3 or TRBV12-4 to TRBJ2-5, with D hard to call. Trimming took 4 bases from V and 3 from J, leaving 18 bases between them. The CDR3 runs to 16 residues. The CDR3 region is CASSYFRAGVEETQYF. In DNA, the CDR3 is TGTGCCAGCAGTTATTTCCGGGCTGGGGTGGAAGAGACCCAGTACTTC.

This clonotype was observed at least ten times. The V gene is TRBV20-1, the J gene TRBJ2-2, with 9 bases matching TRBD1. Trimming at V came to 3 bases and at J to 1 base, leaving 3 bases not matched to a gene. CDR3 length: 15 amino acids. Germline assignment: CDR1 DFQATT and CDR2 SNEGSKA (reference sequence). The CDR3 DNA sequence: TGCAGTGCTAGCACAGGGGGCCGGAACACCGGGGAGCTGTTTTTT. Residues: CSASTGGRNTGELFF.

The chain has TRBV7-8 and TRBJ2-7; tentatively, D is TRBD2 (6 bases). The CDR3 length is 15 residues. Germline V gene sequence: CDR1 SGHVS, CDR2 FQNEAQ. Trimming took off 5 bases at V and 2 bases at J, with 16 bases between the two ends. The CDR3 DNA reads TGTGCCAGCAGCGTATTCGGGGGAGTAGCCTACGAGCAGTACGTC. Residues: CASSVFGGVAYEQYV.

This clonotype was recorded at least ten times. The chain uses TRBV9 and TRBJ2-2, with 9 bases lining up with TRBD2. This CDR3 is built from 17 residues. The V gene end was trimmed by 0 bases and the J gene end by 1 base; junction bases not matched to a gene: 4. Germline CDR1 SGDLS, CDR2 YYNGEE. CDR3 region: CASSVGGLALNTGELFF. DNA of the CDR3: TGTGCCAGCAGCGTAGGAGGACTAGCGTTGAACACCGGGGAGCTGTTTTTT.

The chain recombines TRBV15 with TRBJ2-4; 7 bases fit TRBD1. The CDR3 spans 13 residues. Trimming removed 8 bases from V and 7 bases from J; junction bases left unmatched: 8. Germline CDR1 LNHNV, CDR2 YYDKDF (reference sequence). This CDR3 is CATEERGLNIQYF. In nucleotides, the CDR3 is TGTGCCACCGAGGAGAGGGGGCTCAACATTCAGTACTTC.

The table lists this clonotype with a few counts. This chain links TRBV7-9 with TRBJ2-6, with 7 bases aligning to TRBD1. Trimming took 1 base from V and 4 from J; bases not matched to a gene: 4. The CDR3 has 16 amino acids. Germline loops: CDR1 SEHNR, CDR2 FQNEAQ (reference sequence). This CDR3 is CASSLEGALGANVLTF. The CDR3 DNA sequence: TGTGCCAGCAGCTTAGAGGGGGCGCTCGGGGCCAACGTCCTGACTTTC. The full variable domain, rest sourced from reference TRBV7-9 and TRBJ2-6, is DTGVSQNPRHKITKRGQNVTFRCDPISEHNRLYWYRQTLGQGPEFLTYFQNEAQLEKSRLLSDRFSAERPKGSFSTLEIQRTEQGDSAMYLCASSLEGALGANVLTFGAGSRLTVL.